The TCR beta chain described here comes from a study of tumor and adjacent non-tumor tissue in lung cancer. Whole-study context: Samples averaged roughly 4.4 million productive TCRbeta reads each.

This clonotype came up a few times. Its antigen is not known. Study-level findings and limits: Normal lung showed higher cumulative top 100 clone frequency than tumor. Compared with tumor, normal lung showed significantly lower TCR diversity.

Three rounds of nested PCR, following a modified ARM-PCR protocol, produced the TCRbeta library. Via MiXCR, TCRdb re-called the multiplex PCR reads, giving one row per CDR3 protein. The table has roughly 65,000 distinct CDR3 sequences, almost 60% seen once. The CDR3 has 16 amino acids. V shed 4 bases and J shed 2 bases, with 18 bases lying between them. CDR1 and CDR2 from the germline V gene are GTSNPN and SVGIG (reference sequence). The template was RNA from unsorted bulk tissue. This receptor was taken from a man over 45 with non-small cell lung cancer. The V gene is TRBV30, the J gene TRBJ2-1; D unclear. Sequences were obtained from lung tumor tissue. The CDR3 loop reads CAWKRDPRRTYNEQFF. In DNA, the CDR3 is TGTGCCTGGAAAAGAGATCCTCGAAGGACCTACAATGAGCAGTTCTTC.